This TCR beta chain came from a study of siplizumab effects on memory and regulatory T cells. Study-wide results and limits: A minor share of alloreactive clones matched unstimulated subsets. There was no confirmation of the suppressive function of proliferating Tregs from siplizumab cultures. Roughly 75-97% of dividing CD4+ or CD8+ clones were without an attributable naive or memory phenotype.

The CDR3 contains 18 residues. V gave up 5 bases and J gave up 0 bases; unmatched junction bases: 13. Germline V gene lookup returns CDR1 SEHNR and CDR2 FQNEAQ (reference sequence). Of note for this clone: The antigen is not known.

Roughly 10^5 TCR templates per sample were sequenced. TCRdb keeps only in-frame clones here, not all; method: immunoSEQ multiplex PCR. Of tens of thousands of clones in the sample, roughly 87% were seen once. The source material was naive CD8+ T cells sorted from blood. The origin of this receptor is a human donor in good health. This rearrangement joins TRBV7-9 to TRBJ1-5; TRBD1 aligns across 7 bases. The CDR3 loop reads CASSHRLGQVLSNQPQHF. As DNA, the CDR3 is TGTGCCAGCAGCCACCGCCTAGGACAGGTTCTTAGCAATCAGCCCCAGCATTTT.